This TCR beta chain was sequenced during a study of T cell responses to AZD1222 COVID-19 vaccine. Germline CDR1 is SGHVS and CDR2 is FNYEAQ. The V end was cut by 1 base, the J end by 2 bases, with 17 bases between. There are 17 residues in the CDR3. Findings of the study overall: White British people made up most donors, females outnumbered males, and clonal diversity was possibly underestimated.

Only in-frame clones appear in the TCRdb table, and some are missing; sequencing was by immunoSEQ multiplex PCR. Of about 99,000 clones listed, roughly 92% are singletons. Notes on this clone: Antigen unknown.

V usage is TRBV7-6 and J usage is TRBJ1-2; maybe TRBD1 (5 bases). The TCR originated in an adult who received the AZD1222 COVID-19 vaccine. The input for sequencing was peripheral blood, taken 28 days after the second AZD1222 dose. The CDR3 sequence: CASSLEARAEGNYGYTF. The CDR3, as DNA: TGTGCCAGCAGCTTAGAGGCCAGGGCGGAGGGAAACTATGGCTACACCTTC.